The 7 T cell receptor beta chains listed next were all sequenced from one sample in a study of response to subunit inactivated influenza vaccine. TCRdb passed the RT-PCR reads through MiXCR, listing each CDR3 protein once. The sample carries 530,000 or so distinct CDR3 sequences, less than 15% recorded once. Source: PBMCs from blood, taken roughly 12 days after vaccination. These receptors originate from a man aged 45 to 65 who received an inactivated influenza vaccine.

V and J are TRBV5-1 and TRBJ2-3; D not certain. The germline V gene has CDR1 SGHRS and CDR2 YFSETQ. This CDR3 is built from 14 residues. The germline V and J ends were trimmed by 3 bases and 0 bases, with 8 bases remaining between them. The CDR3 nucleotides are TGCGCCAGCAGCTGGGCCAGTAGCACAGATACGCAGTATTTT. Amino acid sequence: CASSWASSTDTQYF.

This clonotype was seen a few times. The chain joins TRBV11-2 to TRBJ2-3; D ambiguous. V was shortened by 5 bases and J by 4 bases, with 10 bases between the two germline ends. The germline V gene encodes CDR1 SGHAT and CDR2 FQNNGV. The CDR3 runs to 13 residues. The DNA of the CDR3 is TGTGCCAGCAGCAGGGATAGTGCAGATACGCAGTATTTT. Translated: CASSRDSADTQYF. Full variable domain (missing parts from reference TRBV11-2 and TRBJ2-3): EAGVAQSPRYKIIEKRQSVAFWCNPISGHATLYWYQQILGQGPKLLIQFQNNGVVDDSQLPKDRFSAERLKGVDSTLKIQPAKLEDSAVYLCASSRDSADTQYFGPGTRLTVL.

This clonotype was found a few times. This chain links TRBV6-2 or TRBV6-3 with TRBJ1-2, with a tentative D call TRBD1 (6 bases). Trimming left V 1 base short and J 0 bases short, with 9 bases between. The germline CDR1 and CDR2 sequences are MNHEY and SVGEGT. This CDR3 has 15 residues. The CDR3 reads CASSYYGTPNYGYTF. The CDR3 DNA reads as TGTGCCAGCAGTTACTACGGGACACCTAACTATGGCTACACCTTC.

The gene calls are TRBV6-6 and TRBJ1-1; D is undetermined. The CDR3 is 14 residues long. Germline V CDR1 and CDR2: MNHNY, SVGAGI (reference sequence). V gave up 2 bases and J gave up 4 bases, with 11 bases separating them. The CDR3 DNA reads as TGTGCCAGCAGTTACGGGGATAGGAGCACTGAAGCTTTCTTT. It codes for CASSYGDRSTEAFF.

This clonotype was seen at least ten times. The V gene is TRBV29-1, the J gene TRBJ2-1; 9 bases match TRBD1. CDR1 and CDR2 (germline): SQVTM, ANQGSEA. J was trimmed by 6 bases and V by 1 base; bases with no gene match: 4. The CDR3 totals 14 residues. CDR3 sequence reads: CSVEGTGDLNEQFF. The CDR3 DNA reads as TGCAGCGTTGAAGGGACAGGGGACCTCAATGAGCAGTTCTTC.

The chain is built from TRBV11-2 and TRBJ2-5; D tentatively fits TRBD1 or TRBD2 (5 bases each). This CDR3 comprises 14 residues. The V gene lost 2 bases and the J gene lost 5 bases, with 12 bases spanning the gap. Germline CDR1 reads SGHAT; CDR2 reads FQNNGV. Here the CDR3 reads CASSLSWGLETQYF. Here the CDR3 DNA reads TGTGCCAGCAGCTTATCTTGGGGGTTGGAGACCCAGTACTTC.

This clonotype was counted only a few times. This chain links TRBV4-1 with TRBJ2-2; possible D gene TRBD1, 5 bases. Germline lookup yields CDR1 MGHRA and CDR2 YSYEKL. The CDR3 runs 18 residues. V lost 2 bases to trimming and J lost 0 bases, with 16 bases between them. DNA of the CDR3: TGCGCCAGCAGCCAAAGGGTAAACAGGTCCCCGAACACCGGGGAGCTGTTTTTT. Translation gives CASSQRVNRSPNTGELFF.